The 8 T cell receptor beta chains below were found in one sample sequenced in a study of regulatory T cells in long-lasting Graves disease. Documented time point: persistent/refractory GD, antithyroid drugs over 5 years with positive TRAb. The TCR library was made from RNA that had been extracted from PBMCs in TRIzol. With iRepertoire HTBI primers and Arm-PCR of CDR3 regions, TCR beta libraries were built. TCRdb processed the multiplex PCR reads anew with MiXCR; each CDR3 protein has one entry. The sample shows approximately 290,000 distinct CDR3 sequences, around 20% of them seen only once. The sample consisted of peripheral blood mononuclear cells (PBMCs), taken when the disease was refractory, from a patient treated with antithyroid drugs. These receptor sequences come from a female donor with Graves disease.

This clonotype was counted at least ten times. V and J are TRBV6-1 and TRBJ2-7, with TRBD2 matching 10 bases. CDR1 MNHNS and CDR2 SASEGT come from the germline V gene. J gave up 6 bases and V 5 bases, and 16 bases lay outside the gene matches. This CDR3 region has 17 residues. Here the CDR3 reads CASSNDRDVAGGGEQYF. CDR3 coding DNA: TGTGCCAGCAGTAACGACAGGGATGTAGCGGGAGGAGGCGAGCAGTACTTC.

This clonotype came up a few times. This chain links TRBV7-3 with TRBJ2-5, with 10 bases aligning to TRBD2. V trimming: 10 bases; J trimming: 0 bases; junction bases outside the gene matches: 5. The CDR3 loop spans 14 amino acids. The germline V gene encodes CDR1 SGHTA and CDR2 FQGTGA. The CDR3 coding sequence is TGTGCCATACAAAGCGGGAGGGACCAAGAGACCCAGTACTTC. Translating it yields CAIQSGRDQETQYF.

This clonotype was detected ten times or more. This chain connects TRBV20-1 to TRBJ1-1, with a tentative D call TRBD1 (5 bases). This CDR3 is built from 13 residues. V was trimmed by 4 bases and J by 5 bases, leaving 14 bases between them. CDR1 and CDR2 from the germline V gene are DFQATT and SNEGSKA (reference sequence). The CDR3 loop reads CSAKRGMGTEAFF. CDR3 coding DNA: TGCAGTGCTAAAAGGGGAATGGGAACTGAAGCTTTCTTT.

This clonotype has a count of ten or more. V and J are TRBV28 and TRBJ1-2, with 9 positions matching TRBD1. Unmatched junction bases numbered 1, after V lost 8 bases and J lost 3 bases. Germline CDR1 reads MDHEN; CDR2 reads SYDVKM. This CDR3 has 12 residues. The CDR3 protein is CASWDRDYGYTF. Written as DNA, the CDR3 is TGTGCCAGCTGGGACAGGGACTATGGCTACACCTTC.

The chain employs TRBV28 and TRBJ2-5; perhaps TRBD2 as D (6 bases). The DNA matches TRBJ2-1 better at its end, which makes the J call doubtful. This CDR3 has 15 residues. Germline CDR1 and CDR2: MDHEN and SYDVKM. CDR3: CASSGRADLYNEQFF. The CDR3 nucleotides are TGTGCCAGCAGCGGGAGAGCGGACTTATACAATGAGCAGTTCTTC.

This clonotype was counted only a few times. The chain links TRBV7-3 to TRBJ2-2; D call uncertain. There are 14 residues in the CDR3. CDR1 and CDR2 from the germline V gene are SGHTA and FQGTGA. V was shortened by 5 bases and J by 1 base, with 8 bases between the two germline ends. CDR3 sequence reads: CASSQVGNTGELFF. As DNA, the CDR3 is TGTGCCAGCAGCCAAGTAGGGAACACCGGGGAGCTGTTTTTT.

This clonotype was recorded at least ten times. The CDR3 protein is CASIRSLYGYTF. The CDR3 bases are TGTGCCAGCATTAGGTCACTCTATGGCTACACCTTC. The gene calls are TRBV2 and TRBJ1-2; D remains unclear. The CDR3 has 12 amino acids. Germline V gene lookup returns CDR1 SNHLY and CDR2 FYNNEI. Trimming stripped 7 bases from V and 4 bases from J, with 10 bases between.

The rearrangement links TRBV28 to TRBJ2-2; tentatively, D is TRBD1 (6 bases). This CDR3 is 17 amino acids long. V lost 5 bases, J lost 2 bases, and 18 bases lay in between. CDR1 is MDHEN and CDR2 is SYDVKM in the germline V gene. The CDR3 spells CASSANGLGGNTGELFF. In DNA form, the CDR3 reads TGTGCCAGCAGTGCAAACGGTTTAGGGGGAAACACCGGGGAGCTGTTTTTT.